This T cell receptor (beta chain) was observed in a study of shared clonotypes between healthy human individuals. Produced via immunoSEQ multiplex PCR; TCRdb's table is partial and in-frame only. This table has 1 million to 1.2 million clones, 60% to 80% appearing once. There are 13 residues in the CDR3. CDR1 SEHNR and CDR2 FQNEAQ come from the germline V gene (reference sequence). V lost 6 bases and J lost 5, with 13 bases in between. Regarding the study as a whole: Among donors, sharing of clonotypes was expected to be affected by sequencing depth. A reduction in generation probabilities was seen for non-shared clonotypes relative to those shared by all four donors. Clonotype sharing across a few donors was observed for 4% to 5.5% of naive CD4 clonotypes.

For this clone: Antigen specificity is unknown.

The specimen sequenced was memory CD4+ T cells from PBMCs. This sample's subset: CD45RA-negative fraction. The chain employs TRBV7-9 and TRBJ2-5; D remains unclear. This TCR came from a man between 18 and 35 years old in good health. Some clones in this sample may be carry-over from other donors' samples. DNA of the CDR3: TGTGCCAGCAGTCAACCACCCGGGGAGACCCAGTACTTC. This sequence encodes CASSQPPGETQYF.